The present T cell receptor (beta chain) was sequenced within a study of blood T cells in healthy people across ages. The CDR3 length is 12 residues. The germline V gene has CDR1 KGHDR and CDR2 SFDVKD. The V and J ends lost 0 bases and 5 bases respectively, with 3 bases between them. With a J-beta primer mix and a sample-barcoded 5' primer, a second PCR ran roughly 6 to 11 cycles. One entry per CDR3 protein, called by TCRdb with MiXCR from the 5' RACE reads. The repertoire holds about 1.6 million distinct CDR3 sequences, with around 36% as singletons. Caucasian, healthy and from Russia, the donors were aged between about 6 and 90. Donors gave roughly 10 milliliters of peripheral blood apiece. Study-wide points: Diversity estimates from one million T cells were considered underestimates.

To note about this clonotype: Its antigen is unidentified.

The clonotype was recovered from a woman between 25 and 40 years old in good health. Material for sequencing was blood. The rearrangement joins TRBV24-1 to TRBJ2-5; D is undetermined. CDR3 coding DNA: TGTGCCACCAGTGATTTGCACGAGACCCAGTACTTC. Amino acids: CATSDLHETQYF.